The source of this T cell receptor beta chain is a study of control samples from healthy donors and cancer patients. Per germline, CDR1 SQVTM and CDR2 ANQGSEA. V trimming: 4 bases; J trimming: 5 bases; junction bases outside the gene matches: 14. The CDR3 has 16 amino acids. The repertoire was sequenced with immunoSEQ multiplex PCR; TCRdb's copy has only in-frame clones and lacks some. The sample lists more than 150,000 clones, 92% seen once, with approximately 0.7% in the top ten. The V and J genes are TRBV29-1 and TRBJ2-1; 7 positions agree with TRBD2. This sequence originates from a woman under 40 in good health. Sequences were obtained from blood. CDR3 amino acids: CSVGWPLAGEDNEQFF. The CDR3 DNA is TGCAGCGTTGGTTGGCCCCTGGCGGGAGAAGACAATGAGCAGTTCTTC.